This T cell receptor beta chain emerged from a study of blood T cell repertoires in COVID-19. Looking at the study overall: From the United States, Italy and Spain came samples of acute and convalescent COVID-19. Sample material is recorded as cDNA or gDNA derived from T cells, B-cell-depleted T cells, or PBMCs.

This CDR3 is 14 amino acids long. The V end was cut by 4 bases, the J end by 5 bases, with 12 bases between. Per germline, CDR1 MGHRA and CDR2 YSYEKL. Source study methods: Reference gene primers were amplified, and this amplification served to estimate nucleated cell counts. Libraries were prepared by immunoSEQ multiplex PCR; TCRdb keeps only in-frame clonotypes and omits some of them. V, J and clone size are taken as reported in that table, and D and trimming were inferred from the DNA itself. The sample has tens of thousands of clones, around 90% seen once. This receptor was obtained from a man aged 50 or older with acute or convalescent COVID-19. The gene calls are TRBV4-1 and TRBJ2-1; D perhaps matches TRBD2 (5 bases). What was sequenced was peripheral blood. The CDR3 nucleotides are TGCGCCAGCAGCCTCCTGACGGGGAACAATGAGCAGTTCTTC. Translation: CASSLLTGNNEQFF.